One and the same sample provided the 21 T cell receptor beta chains below, sequenced in a study of T cells in Graves' hyperthyroidism and ophthalmopathy. The investigators amplified TCR beta CDR3 regions from RNA transcripts. Using the HTBI primer set, a first-round RT-PCR was run on the TCR CDR3. Each CDR3 protein is one row after TCRdb ran MiXCR on the multiplex PCR reads. The table shows roughly 570,000 distinct CDR3 sequences, with about 45% occurring only once. The sequencing sample was made of peripheral blood or thyroid tissue (not recorded which). These receptors originate from an adult woman with Graves' disease, either hyperthyroidism or ophthalmopathy (not recorded which).

The rearrangement uses TRBV20-1 and TRBJ1-1; D ambiguous. CDR3 length equals 11 residues. Germline V lookup: CDR1 DFQATT, CDR2 SNEGSKA (reference sequence). The V and J ends lost 1 base and 7 bases respectively, with 7 bases between them. The CDR3 DNA reads as TGCAGTGCTAGAGGGGCGGGTGAAGCTTTCTTT. It translates to CSARGAGEAFF.

The chain is built from TRBV28 and TRBJ1-3, with D possibly TRBD1 on 6 matching bases. V lost 6 bases, J lost 0 bases, and 15 bases lay in between. The CDR3 runs to 16 residues. Germline V gives CDR1 MDHEN, CDR2 SYDVKM. The CDR3 reads CASSTRQAPSGNTIYF. As DNA, the CDR3 is TGTGCCAGCAGCACTCGACAGGCCCCCTCTGGAAACACCATATATTTT.

The V call is TRBV6-1, the J call TRBJ2-5; possible D gene TRBD2, 5 bases. The CDR3 extends over 13 amino acids. V was cut by 5 bases and J by 5 bases, with 12 bases left in between. Germline V gene sequence: CDR1 MNHNS, CDR2 SASEGT. CDR3 nucleotides: TGTGCCAGCAGTAAGGAGGAACTGGAGACCCAGTACTTC. This sequence encodes CASSKEELETQYF.

This clonotype has just a few counts. This chain joins TRBV7-9 and TRBJ2-2, with 7 bases lining up with TRBD2. V shed 4 bases and J 7 bases; nucleotides not matched to a gene: 0. CDR1 SEHNR and CDR2 FQNEAQ come from the germline V gene (reference sequence). The CDR3 sequence is 12 residues long. The CDR3 sequence is CASSWTSGELFF. In nucleotides, the CDR3 is TGTGCCAGCAGCTGGACTAGCGGGGAGCTGTTTTTT.

This clonotype was observed many times. This rearrangement joins TRBV5-1 to TRBJ2-7, with D perhaps TRBD1 (6 bases). Trimming took 3 bases from V and 6 from J, leaving 13 bases between them. The CDR3 totals 13 residues. Germline CDR1 and CDR2: SGHRS and YFSETQ. This chain's CDR3 is CASSSDRLGEQYF. The CDR3 nucleotides are TGCGCCAGCAGCTCTGACAGGCTTGGCGAGCAGTACTTC.

This clonotype was counted many times. The chain has TRBV7-9 and TRBJ1-5; D unclear. The CDR3 is 13 residues long. Trimming left V 1 base short and J 4 bases short, with 5 bases between. In germline, CDR1 is SEHNR, CDR2 FQNEAQ (reference sequence). CDR3 residues: CASSLGPNQPQHF. CDR3 nucleotide sequence: TGTGCCAGCAGCTTAGGACCAAATCAGCCCCAGCATTTT.

The chain couples TRBV20-1 to TRBJ1-1, with D possibly matching TRBD1 (5 bases). The germline CDR1 and CDR2 sequences are DFQATT and SNEGSKA (reference sequence). The CDR3 contains 14 residues. V was cut by 4 bases and J by 1 base, with 13 bases left in between. The CDR3 DNA reads TGCAGTGCTAAGGAGCCTGACAGGAACACTGAAGCTTTCTTT. Its translation is CSAKEPDRNTEAFF.

The V call is TRBV10-3, the J call TRBJ1-1, with 11 bases lining up with TRBD1. Germline loops: CDR1 ENHRY, CDR2 SYGVKD. The CDR3 length is 14 residues. The ends lost 6 bases at V and 5 bases at J; junction bases unmatched: 5. The CDR3, as DNA: TGTGCCATCAGGATGGGACAGGGGGGAACTGAAGCTTTCTTT. Translation gives CAIRMGQGGTEAFF.

This clonotype was seen repeatedly, ten times or more. The chain couples TRBV28 to TRBJ1-2; 9 bases are shared with TRBD1. Per germline, CDR1 MDHEN and CDR2 SYDVKM. V shed 5 bases and J 10 bases; nucleotides not matched to a gene: 11. CDR3 size: 14 residues. CDR3 DNA: TGTGCCAGCAGTCCTCTCCGGGACAGGGTAACCTACACCTTC. The encoded protein is CASSPLRDRVTYTF.

Many counts were recorded for this clonotype. The chain has TRBV20-1 and TRBJ2-2, with a weak D call TRBD1 (5 bases). Germline CDR1 reads DFQATT; CDR2 reads SNEGSKA (reference sequence). The V end was cut by 3 bases, the J end by 1 base, with 6 bases between. The CDR3 consists of 13 residues. For the CDR3, the DNA is TGCAGTGCTAGCCAGGGGAACACCGGGGAGCTGTTTTTT. Encoded protein: CSASQGNTGELFF.

This clonotype was counted many times. The chain joins TRBV19 to TRBJ1-1, with 7 bases identical to TRBD1. CDR1 and CDR2 from the germline V gene are LNHDA and SQIVND (reference sequence). This CDR3 is built from 16 residues. With V trimmed by 5 bases and J by 1 base, 10 bases remained unmatched. CDR3 protein: CASSPDRAETNTEAFF. The CDR3 coding sequence is TGTGCCAGTAGTCCCGACAGGGCAGAGACGAACACTGAAGCTTTCTTT.

This clonotype was recorded at least ten times. V gene TRBV30 combines with J gene TRBJ1-2; perhaps TRBD1 as D (6 bases). The CDR3 has 13 amino acids. The V end was cut by 2 bases, the J end by 7 bases, with 14 bases between. Per germline, CDR1 GTSNPN and CDR2 SVGIG (reference sequence). This CDR3 is CAWSTTGTTGYTF. CDR3 coding DNA: TGTGCCTGGAGTACGACCGGGACAACTGGCTACACCTTC.

This clonotype was seen at least ten times. This chain links TRBV20-1 with TRBJ2-2; TRBD2 matches at 7 bases. V lost 1 base to trimming and J lost 7 bases; unmatched junction nucleotides: 6. Germline assignment: CDR1 DFQATT and CDR2 SNEGSKA (reference sequence). The CDR3 extends over 14 amino acids. CDR3 loop: CSARGASGYGELFF. The CDR3 DNA sequence: TGCAGTGCTAGAGGAGCTAGCGGCTACGGGGAGCTGTTTTTT.

Remarks on this clonotype: No DNA is shown, since the ends of the CDR3 on it are uncertain; the CDR3 is the one TCRdb lists. The chain carries TRBV25-1 and TRBJ2-5; the DNA was not compared with TRBD1, the D call given in the table. The CDR3 contains 15 residues when both ends are counted. The V gene's germline CDR1 is MGHDK and CDR2 SYGVNS. The CDR3 sequence is CACSARSGGRETQYF.

In its sample, this clonotype was seen a few times. CDR3 bases: TGTGCCAGCAGCATGGGGGGGGGAGATAATTCACCCCTCCACTTT. Amino acid sequence: CASSMGGGDNSPLHF. The chain is built from TRBV28 and TRBJ1-6, with D possibly TRBD1 on 5 matching bases. With 6 bases removed from V and 5 bases from J, the gap between germline ends came to 14 bases. The germline gives CDR1 MDHEN, CDR2 SYDVKM. CDR3 length: 15 residues.

The V and J genes are TRBV14 and TRBJ2-5; 10 bases agree with TRBD1. Germline trimming cut 5 bases from V and 7 bases from J; bases unmatched to any gene: 7. Germline V gives CDR1 SGHDN, CDR2 FVKESK. This CDR3 has 14 amino acids. The DNA for the CDR3 is TGTGCCAGCAGCTTCGCCGGACAGGGGGTGACCCAGTACTTC. Amino acid sequence: CASSFAGQGVTQYF.

The sample holds many counts of this clonotype. The V call is TRBV10-2, the J call TRBJ2-5, with D possibly matching TRBD1 (5 bases). The V and J ends lost 3 bases and 5 bases respectively, with 13 bases between them. Per the germline V gene, CDR1 is WSHSY and CDR2 is SAAADI. The CDR3 covers 14 residues. CDR3 in DNA: TGCGCCAGCAGTGATGGCAGGGTCGGGGAGACCCAGTACTTC. Its translation: CASSDGRVGETQYF.

The sample holds a few counts of this clonotype. This chain joins TRBV9 and TRBJ2-5, with D possibly TRBD2 on 5 matching bases. V lost 7 bases and J lost 4, with 8 bases in between. CDR3 length: 11 amino acids. The germline CDR1 and CDR2 sequences are SGDLS and YYNGEE. This CDR3 is CASPEGETQYF. As DNA, the CDR3 is TGTGCCAGCCCCGAGGGAGAGACCCAGTACTTC.

This rearrangement joins TRBV19 to TRBJ2-6; D unresolved. Germline V gene data show CDR1 as LNHDA and CDR2 as SQIVND (reference sequence). CDR3 length: 15 amino acids. V lost 10 bases, J lost 0 bases, and 13 bases lay in between. CDR3 sequence reads: CANKVRVSGANVLTF. The CDR3 bases are TGTGCCAATAAGGTACGGGTCTCTGGGGCCAACGTCCTGACTTTC.

The chain links TRBV29-1 to TRBJ2-7, with a weak D call TRBD2 (6 bases). The germline V and J ends were trimmed by 3 bases and 6 bases, with 12 bases remaining between them. Germline loops: CDR1 SQVTM, CDR2 ANQGSEA. CDR3 size: 12 residues. The CDR3 bases are TGCAGCGTTGAGGGCGGGGTTCGCGAGCAGTACTTC. Translated: CSVEGGVREQYF.

This clonotype showed up many times. DNA for the CDR3: TGTGCCAGCATAAAAGCGGGGGTCACTGAAGCTTTCTTT. It yields the protein CASIKAGVTEAFF. V is TRBV6-5 and J is TRBJ1-1; perhaps TRBD1 as D (5 bases). The V gene's germline CDR1 is MNHEY and CDR2 SVGAGI. Trimming shortened V by 7 bases and J by 4 bases, and 13 bases separated the two germline ends. The CDR3 runs 13 residues.